This T cell receptor beta chain originates from a study of blood T cell repertoires in COVID-19. Overall study context: In each case, the material was cDNA or gDNA derived from T cells, B-cell-depleted T cells, or PBMCs.

Data came from immunoSEQ multiplex PCR; TCRdb stores just in-frame clones and leaves some out. Altogether around 140,000 clones are present, more than 70% being singletons, with the ten largest covering 1.4% to 1.5%. Germline CDR1 reads MNHEY; CDR2 reads SVGAGI. The CDR3 loop spans 13 amino acids. The J segment lost 3 bases and the V segment lost 6 bases, leaving 5 bases of the junction unmatched. The chain joins TRBV6-5 to TRBJ2-7; 7 bases map to TRBD1. The sample consisted of peripheral blood. This sequence was found in a man aged 55 to 70 with acute or convalescent COVID-19. The CDR3 protein is CASSLRGNYEQYF. In DNA, the CDR3 is TGTGCCAGCAGCCTCAGGGGGAACTACGAGCAGTACTTC.